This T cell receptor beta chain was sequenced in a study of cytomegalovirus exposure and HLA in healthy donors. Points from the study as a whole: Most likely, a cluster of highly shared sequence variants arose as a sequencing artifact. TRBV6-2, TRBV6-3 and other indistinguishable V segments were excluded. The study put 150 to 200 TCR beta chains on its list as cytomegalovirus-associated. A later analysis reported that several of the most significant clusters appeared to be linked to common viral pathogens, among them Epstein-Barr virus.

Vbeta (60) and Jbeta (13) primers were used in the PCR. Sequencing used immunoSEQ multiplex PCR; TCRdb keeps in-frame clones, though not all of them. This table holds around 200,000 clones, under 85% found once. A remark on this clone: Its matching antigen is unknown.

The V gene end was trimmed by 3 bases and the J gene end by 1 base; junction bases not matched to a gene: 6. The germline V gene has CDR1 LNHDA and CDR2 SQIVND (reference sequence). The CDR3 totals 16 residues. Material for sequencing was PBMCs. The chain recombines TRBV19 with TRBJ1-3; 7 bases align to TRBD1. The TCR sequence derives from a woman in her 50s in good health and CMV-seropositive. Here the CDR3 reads CASSIDREVSGNTIYF. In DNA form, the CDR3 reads TGTGCCAGTAGTATCGACAGGGAAGTTTCTGGAAACACCATATATTTT.